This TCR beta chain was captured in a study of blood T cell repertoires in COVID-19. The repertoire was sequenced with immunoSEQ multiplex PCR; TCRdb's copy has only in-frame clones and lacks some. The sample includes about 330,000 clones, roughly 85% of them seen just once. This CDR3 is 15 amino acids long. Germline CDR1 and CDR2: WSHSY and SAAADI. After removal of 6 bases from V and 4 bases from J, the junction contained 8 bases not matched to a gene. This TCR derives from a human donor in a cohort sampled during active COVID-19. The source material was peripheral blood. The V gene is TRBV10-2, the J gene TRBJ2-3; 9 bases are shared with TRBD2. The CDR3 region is CASRGSGGMSDTQYF. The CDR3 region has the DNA TGCGCCAGCAGGGGTAGCGGGGGTATGTCAGATACGCAGTATTTT.